The present TCR beta chain was sequenced within a study of T cell responses to AZD1222 COVID-19 vaccine (TCRdb year 2021). With respect to the entire study: AZD1222 recipients with second doses at about 4 weeks or about 12 weeks were pooled, because spike-specific TCR depth and breadth did not differ between schedules. Enrollment into the trials was organized by age into subgroups of 18-55, 56-69 and 70-plus years, and those subgroups contained roughly 150, 30 and 60 TCR-sequenced participants, respectively. A total of just over 230 trial participants underwent TCR sequencing, of whom about 200 received two doses of AZD1222 and some 25 received two doses of the MenACWY control vaccine.

Looking up the germline V gene yields CDR1 SGHDT and CDR2 YYEEEE. Trimming at the junction amounts to 1 base on V and 2 bases on J, and the germline ends lie 9 bases apart. Taken from cysteine to phenylalanine, the CDR3 has 14 residues. This entry keeps only the CDR3 DNA: 42 bases, framed from base 1. Overall study outcomes, separate from this receptor: Because no day 14 peak-response samples were available, repertoires were characterized only after the peak T cell response. After two AZD1222 doses, spike-specific TCR breadth and depth were significantly higher than at day 0 and than in MenACWY recipients. In the small 56-69-year group, the increase in depth fell short of significance, most likely because of low power. Reportedly, almost half of the unique spike-specific TCRs recognized epitopes lying outside the regions that are mutated in the B.1.351 and B.1.1.7 variants. Conclusions about previously exposed vaccinees are limited, since just 6 or 7 AZD1222 recipients were seropositive for SARS-CoV-2 at baseline. The whole spike protein was spanned by vaccine-associated CD4 TCRs, and dominant responses were seen in regions 160-218 and 743-854. Participants were mostly white British and included more females than males, and it was suggested by the authors that clonal diversity may have been underestimated.

This clone appeared a single time. Its specific antigen is unknown. Base qualities are not recorded, but no much larger clone differs from it by a single base. The CDR3 regions of human TCRbeta chains were analyzed by immunosequencing. From the authors' description of their analysis: TCRs in the repertoires were compared against a reference library of SARS-CoV-2-specific TCRs that had been generated with the MIRA antigen-specificity platform. Breadth was defined as the fraction of unique TCRs that were SARS-CoV-2-associated. Depth was defined as the fraction of total T cells that were SARS-CoV-2-associated. Each spike-specific TCR was assigned to its reactive spike region and to a CD4 or CD8 class using the MIRA data. Log10-transformed breadth and depth values were compared by one-way ANOVA with Sidak's multiple comparisons tests. This immuneACCESS table, as held by TCRdb, lists in-frame sequences with V and J called but not all clones. Of the missing ones, under half trace to an unresolved V gene in checked studies; the others have no known cause. That table gives V, J and clone size, and the DNA gave D and trimming. Present in this sample are about 92,000 clones, roughly 90% of which were seen just once. The ten largest account for approximately 30% of the sample.

Sample time point, as interpreted from the label and publication: baseline before first vaccination. Samples from vaccinated people were obtained from the UK trials COV001 and COV002, which included a single-blind randomized controlled phase 2/3 trial of AZD1222 (ChAdOx1 nCoV-19) in healthy adults. For TCRbeta chain sequencing, PBMC samples were collected from trial participants at day 0 and at day 28 after the second dose. This TCR derives from an adult in good health. Material: peripheral blood, obtained on day 0 of AZD1222 vaccination. This receptor chain uses TRBV5-6 and TRBJ1-2; the D gene is possibly TRBD1, with 5 bases matching. The DNA sequence is given as TGTGCCAGCAGCTTGAGAGGACAAAACTATGGCTACACCTTC. This sequence encodes CASSLRGQNYGYTF.